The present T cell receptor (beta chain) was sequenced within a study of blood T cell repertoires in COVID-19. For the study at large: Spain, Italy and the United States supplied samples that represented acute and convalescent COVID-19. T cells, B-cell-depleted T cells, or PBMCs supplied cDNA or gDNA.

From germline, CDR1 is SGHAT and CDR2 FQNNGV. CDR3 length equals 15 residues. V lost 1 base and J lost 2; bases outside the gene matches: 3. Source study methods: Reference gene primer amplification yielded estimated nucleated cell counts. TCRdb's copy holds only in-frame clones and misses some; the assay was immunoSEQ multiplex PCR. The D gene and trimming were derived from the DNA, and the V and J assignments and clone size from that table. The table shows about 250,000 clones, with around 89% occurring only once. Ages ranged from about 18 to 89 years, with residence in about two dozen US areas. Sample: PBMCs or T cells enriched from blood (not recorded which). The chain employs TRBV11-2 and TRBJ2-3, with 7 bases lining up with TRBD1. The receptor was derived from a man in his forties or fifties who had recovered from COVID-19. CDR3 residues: CASSLGDRFTDTQYF. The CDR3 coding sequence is TGTGCCAGCAGCTTAGGGGACAGATTCACAGATACGCAGTATTTT.